This record covers a single T cell receptor (beta chain). Produced via immunoSEQ multiplex PCR; TCRdb's table is partial and in-frame only. The table includes 40,000 to 55,000 clones, about 90% detected once. The CDR3 has 15 amino acids. The germline CDR1 and CDR2 sequences are SGHKS and YYEKEE (reference sequence). Trimming pared 4 bases from V and 6 bases from J, leaving 19 bases between. The sample is drawn from a study of T cell responses to AZD1222 COVID-19 vaccine. The chain is built from TRBV5-5 and TRBJ1-1, with D possibly matching TRBD1 (5 bases). This receptor was taken from an adult who received the AZD1222 COVID-19 vaccine. The sample here was peripheral blood, taken 28 days after the second AZD1222 dose. The CDR3 DNA is TGTGCCAGCAGCCCTGTCTTAGGGGCTTTTTCTGAAGCTTTCTTT. Residues: CASSPVLGAFSEAFF.